The present T cell receptor beta chain was sequenced within a study of blood T cell repertoires in COVID-19. Study-level information: Samples came from the United States, Italy and Spain, spanning acute and convalescent COVID-19. From T cells, B-cell-depleted T cells, or PBMCs came the material, which was cDNA or gDNA.

CDR3 size: 13 residues. V dropped 3 bases and J dropped 4 bases, with 9 bases sitting between them. Original processing notes: It was from reference gene primer amplification that nucleated cell counts were estimated. Method: immunoSEQ multiplex PCR; TCRdb's copy keeps in-frame clones and lacks some. Clone size and the V and J calls come from that table; the DNA yielded D and trimming. The sample holds 250,000 to 300,000 clones; about 86% are singletons and the top ten take 3.6%. Sequencing was carried out using peripheral blood. The J gene is TRBJ1-2, the V gene TRBV12-3 or TRBV12-4; D is uncertain. The receptor was isolated from a young man with active or convalescent COVID-19. The CDR3 region has the DNA TGTGCCAGCAGTTTCGGGGTCCCCTATGGCTACACCTTC. Translated, it gives CASSFGVPYGYTF.